This TCR beta chain was identified during a study of OX40 agonist ivuxolimab in advanced cancers. Study findings and constraints: The mean number of expanded clones was higher in CD8+ T cells than in CD4+. Clonal expansion from baseline to week 6 occurred in both CD4+ and CD8+ T cells.

On this clone itself: Its cognate antigen is unknown.

This CDR3 contains 18 residues. The data were produced by immunoSEQ multiplex PCR, yet TCRdb's version contains in-frame clones alone and is incomplete. This table holds roughly 96,000 clones, approximately 84% found once. The starting material was CD4+ or CD8+ T cells sorted from blood, obtained in a trial of the OX40 agonist ivuxolimab. The TCR was taken from an adult with an advanced solid tumor such as melanoma, head and neck, liver or kidney cancer. The gene calls are TRBV21-1 and TRBJ2-2. TRBV21-1 is marked as a pseudogene. For the CDR3, the DNA is TGTGCCAGCAGCATTACCCACTTTAAGGGGAGGAACACCGGGGAGCTGTTTTTT. Its translation: CASSITHFKGRNTGELFF.